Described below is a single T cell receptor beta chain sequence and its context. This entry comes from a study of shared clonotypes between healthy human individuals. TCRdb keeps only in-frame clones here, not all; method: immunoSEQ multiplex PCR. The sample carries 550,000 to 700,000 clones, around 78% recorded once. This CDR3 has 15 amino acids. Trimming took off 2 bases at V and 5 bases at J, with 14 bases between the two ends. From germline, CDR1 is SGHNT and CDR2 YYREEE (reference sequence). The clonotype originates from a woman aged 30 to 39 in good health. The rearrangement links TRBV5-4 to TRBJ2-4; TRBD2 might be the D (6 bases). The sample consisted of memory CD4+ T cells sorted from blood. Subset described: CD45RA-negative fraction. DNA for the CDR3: TGTGCCAGCAGCTTCGGGACTCGAGGTCAAAACATTCAGTACTTC. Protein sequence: CASSFGTRGQNIQYF.